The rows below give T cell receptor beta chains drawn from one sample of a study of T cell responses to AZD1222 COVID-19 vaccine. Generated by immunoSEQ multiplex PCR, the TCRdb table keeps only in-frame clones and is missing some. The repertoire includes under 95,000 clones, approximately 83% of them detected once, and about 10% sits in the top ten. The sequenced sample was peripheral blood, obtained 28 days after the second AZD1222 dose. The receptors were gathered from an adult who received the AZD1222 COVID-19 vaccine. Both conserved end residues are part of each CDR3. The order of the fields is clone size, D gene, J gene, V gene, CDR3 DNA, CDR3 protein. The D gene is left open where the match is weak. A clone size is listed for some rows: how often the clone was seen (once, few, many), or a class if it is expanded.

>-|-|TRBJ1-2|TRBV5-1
TGCGCCAGCAGGGACATTCGGACGGATTCCTATGGCTACACCTTC
CASRDIRTDSYGYTF
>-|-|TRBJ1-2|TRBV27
TGTGCCAGCAGTTTGTCACAGGACTATGGCTACACCTTC
CASSLSQDYGYTF
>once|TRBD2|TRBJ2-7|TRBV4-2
TGTGCCAGCAGCCAAATAGCGGGGTCCACCTACGAGCAGTACTTC
CASSQIAGSTYEQYF
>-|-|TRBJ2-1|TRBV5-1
TGCGCCAGCAGCTCGAGGGGGGACTCCTACAATGAGCAGTTCTTC
CASSSRGDSYNEQFF
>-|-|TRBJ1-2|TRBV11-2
TGTGCCAGCAGCTTAGTCGATAGGGGCTACACCTTC
CASSLVDRGYTF
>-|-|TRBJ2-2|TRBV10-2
TGCGCCAGCAGGTTGGACACCGGGGAGCTGTTTTTT
CASRLDTGELFF
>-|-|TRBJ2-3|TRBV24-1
TGTGCCACCAGTGACGAGTGGTCCACAGATACGCAGTATTTT
CATSDEWSTDTQYF
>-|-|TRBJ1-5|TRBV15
TGTGCCACCAGCAGAGATGGGCAGTTTGATCAGCCCCAGCATTTT
CATSRDGQFDQPQHF
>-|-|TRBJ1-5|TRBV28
TGTGCCAGCAACCTGGGGGGAGGGCAAATTCAGCCCCAGCATTTT
CASNLGGGQIQPQHF
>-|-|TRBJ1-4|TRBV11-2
TGTGCCAGCAGCCTCGGACAGACTACCAATGAAAAACTGTTTTTT
CASSLGQTTNEKLFF
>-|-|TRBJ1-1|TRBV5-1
TGCGCCAGCAGCCCTCAGGGCGGTATGAACACTGAAGCTTTCTTT
CASSPQGGMNTEAFF
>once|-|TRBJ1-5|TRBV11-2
TGTGCCAGCAGCTTAGCGGCCGGTAGCAATCAGCCCCAGCATTTT
CASSLAAGSNQPQHF
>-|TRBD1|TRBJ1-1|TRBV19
TGTGCCAGTAGCAACACAGGGGACGGGACTGAAGCTTTCTTT
CASSNTGDGTEAFF
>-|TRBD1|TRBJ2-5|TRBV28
TGTGCCAGCAGTTCGAGGACAGGGTTGACCCAGTACTTC
CASSSRTGLTQYF
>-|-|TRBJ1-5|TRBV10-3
TGTGCCATCAGTGAAGGGGAGCCTCAGCCCCAGCATTTT
CAISEGEPQPQHF
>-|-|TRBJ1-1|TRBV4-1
TGCGCCAGCAGCCAAGATTGGGGGGTGACTGAAGCTTTCTTT
CASSQDWGVTEAFF